This TCR beta chain is from a study of identical twins. TCRdb processed the 5' RACE reads anew with MiXCR; each CDR3 protein has one entry. The sample consists of around 1.7 million distinct CDR3 sequences, under 35% of them appearing once. The CDR3 loop spans 16 amino acids. V trimming: 5 bases; J trimming: 2 bases; junction bases outside the gene matches: 13. Germline CDR1 SQVTM, CDR2 ANQGSEA. The rearrangement joins TRBV29-1 to TRBJ2-7, with TRBD2 matching 9 bases. Material: cord blood. The TCR was taken from a newborn girl in good health. CDR3 nucleotides: TGCAGCGTTCGGGGTAGCGGGAGAGGGCGGACCTACGAGCAGTACTTC. It codes for CSVRGSGRGRTYEQYF.